These 23 T cell receptor beta chains were sequenced from one sample in a study of blood T cell repertoires in COVID-19. This table comes from immunoSEQ multiplex PCR, and its TCRdb copy is limited to in-frame clones, with some not included. The sample includes about 240,000 clones, around 88% seen only once; the top ten take 3.5% to 4.5%. The sequencing input was PBMCs or T cells enriched from blood (not recorded which). The receptors shown here come from a woman younger than 45 who had recovered from COVID-19.

CDR3: CASRADRGSITDTQYF. DNA for the CDR3: TGTGCCAGCAGGGCCGACAGGGGATCGATCACAGATACGCAGTATTTT. The chain recombines TRBV28 with TRBJ2-3; 8 nucleotides line up with TRBD1. The V segment lost 6 bases and the J segment 2 bases; nucleotides outside the gene matches: 10. The CDR3 length is 16 residues. Per germline, CDR1 MDHEN and CDR2 SYDVKM.

This clone appeared a few times. This chain joins TRBV9 and TRBJ2-2; tentative D call: TRBD1 (5 bases). The length of the CDR3 is 14 residues. V dropped 0 bases and J dropped 6 bases, with 9 bases sitting between them. Germline V gene data show CDR1 as SGDLS and CDR2 as YYNGEE. The chain's CDR3 is CASSVAQGPGELFF. The CDR3 nucleotides are TGTGCCAGCAGCGTAGCCCAGGGTCCCGGGGAGCTGTTTTTT.

This chain joins TRBV19 and TRBJ1-2; 7 nucleotides align to TRBD1. Germline V gene sequence: CDR1 LNHDA, CDR2 SQIVND (reference sequence). This CDR3 region has 13 residues. V was clipped by 9 bases and J by 2 bases; unmatched bases: 6. The CDR3 DNA is TGTGCCAGCGATGACAGGGAGAACTATGGCTACACCTTC. As protein: CASDDRENYGYTF. Complete variable domain (other parts from reference TRBV19 and TRBJ1-2): DGGITQSPKYLFRKEGQNVTLSCEQNLNHDAMYWYRQDPGQGLRLIYYSQIVNDFQKGDIAEGYSVSREKKESFPLTVTSAQKNPTAFYLCASDDRENYGYTFGSGTRLTVV.

This clone was seen once. The V call is TRBV28, the J call TRBJ1-1; TRBD1 might be the D (6 bases). The germline gives CDR1 MDHEN, CDR2 SYDVKM. The CDR3 is made up of 15 amino acids. V shed 6 bases and J shed 0 bases, with 14 bases lying between them. The CDR3 spells CASSPATGLNTEAFF. The CDR3 DNA reads as TGTGCCAGCAGCCCTGCTACAGGGCTGAACACTGAAGCTTTCTTT.

Only one count was recorded for this clone. The rearrangement uses TRBV19 and TRBJ1-2; D may be TRBD1 (5 bases). Germline V gene sequence: CDR1 LNHDA, CDR2 SQIVND (reference sequence). Deletions cut 6 bases from V and 2 bases from J, with 13 bases between. The length of the CDR3 is 14 residues. The CDR3 spells CASRRRGENYGYTF. As DNA, the CDR3 is TGTGCCAGTAGACGGAGGGGAGAAAACTATGGCTACACCTTC.

The chain joins TRBV2 to TRBJ1-4; tentative D call: TRBD1 (6 bases). The CDR3 is made up of 13 amino acids. Per germline, CDR1 SNHLY and CDR2 FYNNEI. The V end was cut by 8 bases, the J end by 8 bases, with 15 bases between. The CDR3 spells CASCWTVGEKLFF. CDR3 sequence (DNA): TGTGCCAGCTGTTGGACAGTCGGCGAAAAACTGTTTTTT. Looking up the rest from reference TRBV2 and TRBJ1-4 gives the full variable domain: EPEVTQTPSHQVTQMGQEVILRCVPISNHLYFYWYRQILGQKVEFLVSFYNNEISEKSEIFDDQFSVERPDGSNFTLKIRSTKLEDSAMYFCASCWTVGEKLFFGSGTQLSVL.

The chain is built from TRBV30 and TRBJ1-2; D might be TRBD1 (6 bases). V lost 3 bases, J lost 3 bases, and 14 bases lay in between. The germline V gene encodes CDR1 GTSNPN and CDR2 SVGIG (reference sequence). This CDR3 comprises 14 residues. The CDR3 is CAWRDRYRDYGYTF. In DNA, the CDR3 is TGTGCCTGGAGAGACAGGTATCGTGACTATGGCTACACCTTC.

The genes are TRBV9 and TRBJ2-5; D gene ambiguous. V was clipped by 4 bases and J by 2 bases, with 12 bases between them. Germline V gene data show CDR1 as SGDLS and CDR2 as YYNGEE. The CDR3 contains 14 residues. DNA for the CDR3: TGTGCCAGCAGCCGAACTACCCTACAAGAGACCCAGTACTTC. Protein sequence: CASSRTTLQETQYF.

This clone turned up a few times. The chain joins TRBV7-2 to TRBJ1-2; 8 nucleotides align to TRBD1. CDR1 is SGHTA, CDR2 FQGNSA, per germline. V shed 5 bases and J 5 bases; nucleotides not matched to a gene: 19. The CDR3 contains 18 residues. CDR3 amino acids: CASSPTAGTGLSGYGYTF. The DNA for the CDR3 is TGTGCCAGCAGCCCCACCGCCGGGACAGGCCTTTCGGGATATGGCTACACCTTC.

The gene calls are TRBV30 and TRBJ2-1; D might be TRBD2 (5 bases). The CDR3 has 12 amino acids. Trimming took 0 bases from V and 7 from J, leaving 7 bases between them. Germline CDR1 and CDR2: GTSNPN and SVGIG (reference sequence). The CDR3 region is CAWSVRDNEQFF. CDR3 bases: TGTGCCTGGAGTGTACGGGATAATGAGCAGTTCTTC.

The V and J genes are TRBV2 and TRBJ1-2; no definite D call. Trimming removed 3 bases at V and 0 bases at J, with 11 bases between. The CDR3 consists of 15 residues. Germline V gives CDR1 SNHLY, CDR2 FYNNEI. CDR3 in DNA: TGTGCCAGCAGTGACTCGGCGGAAGCTAACTATGGCTACACCTTC. Amino acid sequence: CASSDSAEANYGYTF.

The J gene is TRBJ1-1, the V gene TRBV3-1 (or the pseudogene TRBV3-2); tentatively, D is TRBD1 (6 bases). V was pared by 2 bases and J by 0 bases, with 7 bases between. The germline V gene has CDR1 LGHDT and CDR2 YNNKEL (reference sequence). The length of the CDR3 is 14 residues. The CDR3 is CASSQRGMNTEAFF. CDR3 coding DNA: TGTGCCAGCAGCCAAAGGGGGATGAACACTGAAGCTTTCTTT.

The V call is TRBV9, the J call TRBJ1-2, with D tentatively TRBD1 (6 bases). The CDR3 spans 15 residues. V lost 4 bases, J lost 0 bases, and 13 bases lay in between. CDR1 and CDR2 from the germline V gene are SGDLS and YYNGEE. CDR3 sequence reads: CASSPWDNSNYGYTF. The CDR3 region has the DNA TGTGCCAGCAGCCCCTGGGACAATTCTAACTATGGCTACACCTTC.

The rearrangement links TRBV9 to TRBJ1-1, with a possible D match to TRBD1 (6 bases). V shed 0 bases and J shed 2 bases, with 11 bases lying between them. In germline, CDR1 is SGDLS, CDR2 YYNGEE. CDR3 length: 15 amino acids. DNA of the CDR3: TGTGCCAGCAGCGTAGATTTACAGGGAAACACTGAAGCTTTCTTT. It specifies CASSVDLQGNTEAFF.

DNA of the CDR3: TGTGCCAGCAGCCTTACTAGCGGGAACTACAATGAGCAGTTCTTC. Amino acids: CASSLTSGNYNEQFF. The chain couples TRBV3-1 (or the pseudogene TRBV3-2) to TRBJ2-1; 10 bases are a match to TRBD2. The CDR3 has 15 amino acids. The V and J ends lost 4 bases and 3 bases, in that order; junction bases with no gene match: 3. Germline values: CDR1 LGHDT, CDR2 YNNKEL (reference sequence).

V and J are TRBV4-1 and TRBJ2-7; tentative D call: TRBD2 (5 bases). This CDR3 is 15 amino acids long. Germline values: CDR1 MGHRA, CDR2 YSYEKL. The V and J ends lost 1 base and 1 base respectively, with 11 bases between them. The DNA of the CDR3 is TGCGCCAGCAGCCAAGTGCTCCGGGGTTCCTACGAGCAGTACTTC. It codes for CASSQVLRGSYEQYF.

This clone was seen only once. V usage is TRBV10-3 and J usage is TRBJ2-2; 10 bases map to TRBD1. Germline V lookup: CDR1 ENHRY, CDR2 SYGVKD. The V gene end was trimmed by 5 bases and the J gene end by 3 bases; junction bases not matched to a gene: 3. The CDR3 runs 15 residues. Written as DNA, the CDR3 is TGTGCCATCAGTTTGGGACAGGGGTACACCGGGGAGCTGTTTTTT. Its protein product is CAISLGQGYTGELFF.

This clone was seen a few times. The V and J genes are TRBV7-9 and TRBJ2-7; D not resolved. V shed 3 bases and J shed 9 bases, with 18 bases lying between them. The CDR3 totals 14 residues. Germline CDR1 reads SEHNR; CDR2 reads FQNEAQ (reference sequence). The CDR3 reads CASSFSSIPLGQYF. DNA for the CDR3: TGTGCCAGCAGCTTTTCATCGATTCCCCTAGGGCAGTACTTC.

The rearrangement links TRBV10-2 to TRBJ1-1; a weak D match, TRBD1 (6 bases). V shed 3 bases and J shed 0 bases, with 11 bases lying between them. CDR3 length: 15 amino acids. Germline V CDR1 and CDR2: WSHSY, SAAADI. The CDR3 spells CASSDGGALNTEAFF. The CDR3, as DNA: TGCGCCAGCAGTGATGGGGGGGCCCTGAACACTGAAGCTTTCTTT.

The chain is built from TRBV6-5 and TRBJ2-1; 8 bases agree with TRBD2. CDR1 MNHEY and CDR2 SVGAGI come from the germline V gene. This CDR3 is built from 15 residues. V shed 6 bases, J shed 6 bases, and the junction held 10 bases outside the gene matches. The CDR3 protein is CASRGSGSPLNEQFF. In nucleotides, the CDR3 is TGTGCCAGCAGGGGAAGCGGGAGCCCCCTCAATGAGCAGTTCTTC.

This sequence joins TRBV11-2 and TRBJ2-3; 9 nucleotides agree with TRBD2. The CDR3 spans 15 residues. Germline loops: CDR1 SGHAT, CDR2 FQNNGV. The V and J ends lost 5 bases and 2 bases, in that order; junction bases with no gene match: 5. CDR3 sequence (DNA): TGTGCCAGCAGCCCCGGGACTAGCTCCACAGATACGCAGTATTTT. Translated, it gives CASSPGTSSTDTQYF.

The chain is built from TRBV4-3 and TRBJ2-4; D not certain. Trimming cost V 0 bases and J 6 bases, with 9 bases left between them. Germline V CDR1 and CDR2: LGHNA, YSLEER. This CDR3 contains 14 residues. Written as DNA, the CDR3 is TGCGCCAGCAGCCAAGATACGTCCAGAAACATTCAGTACTTC. This encodes CASSQDTSRNIQYF.

The chain is built from TRBV5-5 and TRBJ1-1; 10 bases agree with TRBD1. The germline gives CDR1 SGHKS, CDR2 YYEKEE (reference sequence). The CDR3 contains 16 residues. With V trimmed by 0 bases and J by 3 bases, 5 bases remained unmatched. The CDR3 nucleotides are TGTGCCAGCAGCTTGGTCGTAGGGACAGGGGACACTGAAGCTTTCTTT. Amino acid sequence: CASSLVVGTGDTEAFF.